This T cell receptor beta chain was sequenced for a study of T cells in Graves' hyperthyroidism and ophthalmopathy. Study information: Initial diagnosis, before any treatment, was when peripheral blood was collected.

CDR1 is MNHEY, CDR2 SVGEGT, per germline. The CDR3 spans 17 residues. V gave up 7 bases and J gave up 0 bases; unmatched junction bases: 14. TCR beta CDR3 regions were amplified from RNA transcripts. First-round RT-PCR targeting the TCR CDR3 was performed with the HTBI primer set. TCRdb fed the multiplex PCR reads into MiXCR, producing one record per CDR3 protein. The data hold approximately 250,000 distinct CDR3 sequences, with approximately 25% observed a single time. Study-wide points: Blood samples included most of the expanded thyroid clonotypes exceeding 0.001.

In the ophthalmopathy cohort, Clinical Activity Score was at least 3, NOSPECS grade at least 4, and duration under 3 months. On this clonotype itself: Its antigen is still unknown.

The receptor was derived from a woman aged 35 to 49 with Graves' ophthalmopathy. V and J are TRBV6-2 or TRBV6-3 and TRBJ2-7; 8 nucleotides line up with TRBD2. Sequencing was carried out using blood. The CDR3 sequence: CASTKLGGGGSSYEQYF. CDR3 coding DNA: TGTGCCAGCACCAAGCTCGGGGGGGGTGGAAGCTCCTACGAGCAGTACTTC.